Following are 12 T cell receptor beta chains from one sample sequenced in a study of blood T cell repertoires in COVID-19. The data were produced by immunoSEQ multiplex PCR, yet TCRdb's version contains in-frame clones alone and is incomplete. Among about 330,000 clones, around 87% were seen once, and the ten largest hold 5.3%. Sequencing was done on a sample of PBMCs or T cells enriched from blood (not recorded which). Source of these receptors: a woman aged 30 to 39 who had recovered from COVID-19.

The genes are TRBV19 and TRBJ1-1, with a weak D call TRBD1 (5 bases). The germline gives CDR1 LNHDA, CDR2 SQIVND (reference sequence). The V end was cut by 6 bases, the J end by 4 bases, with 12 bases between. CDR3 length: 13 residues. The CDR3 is CASRTPQGTEAFF. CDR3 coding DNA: TGTGCCAGTAGGACCCCGCAGGGCACTGAAGCTTTCTTT.

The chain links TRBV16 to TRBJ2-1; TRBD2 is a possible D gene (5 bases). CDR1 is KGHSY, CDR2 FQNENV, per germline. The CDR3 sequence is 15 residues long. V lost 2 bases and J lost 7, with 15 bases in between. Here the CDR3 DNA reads TGTGCCAGCAGCCAAATCGAGGGCCCGGGGAATGAGCAGTTCTTC. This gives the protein CASSQIEGPGNEQFF.

Written as DNA, the CDR3 is TGTGCCAGCAGCAGAGGCGGTTTGAACACTGAAGCTTTCTTT. Amino acid sequence: CASSRGGLNTEAFF. This chain joins TRBV5-5 and TRBJ1-1; no firm D call. The CDR3 runs to 14 residues. V lost 4 bases to trimming and J lost 0 bases, with 10 bases between them. Germline values: CDR1 SGHKS, CDR2 YYEKEE (reference sequence).

The CDR3 loop reads CSASRDRGPTPNEKLFF. The CDR3 DNA is TGCAGTGCTAGTAGGGACAGGGGGCCCACCCCAAATGAAAAACTGTTTTTT. The V call is TRBV20-1, the J call TRBJ1-4; 12 positions match TRBD1. The CDR3 consists of 17 residues. The germline V gene has CDR1 DFQATT and CDR2 SNEGSKA (reference sequence). J gave up 5 bases and V 3 bases, and 10 bases lay outside the gene matches.

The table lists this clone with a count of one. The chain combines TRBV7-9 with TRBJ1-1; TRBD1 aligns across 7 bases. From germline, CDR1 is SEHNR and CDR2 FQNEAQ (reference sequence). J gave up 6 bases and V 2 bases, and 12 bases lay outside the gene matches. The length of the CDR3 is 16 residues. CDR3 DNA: TGTGCCAGCAGCTTAAGGAGGGGGCTTCCAACTGCTGAAGCTTTCTTT. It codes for CASSLRRGLPTAEAFF.

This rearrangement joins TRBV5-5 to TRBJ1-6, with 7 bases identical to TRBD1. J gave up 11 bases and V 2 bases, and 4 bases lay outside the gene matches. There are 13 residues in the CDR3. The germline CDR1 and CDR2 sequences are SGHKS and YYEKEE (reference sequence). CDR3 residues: CASSFTGEAPLHF. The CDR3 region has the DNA TGTGCCAGCAGCTTTACAGGGGAGGCACCCCTCCACTTT.

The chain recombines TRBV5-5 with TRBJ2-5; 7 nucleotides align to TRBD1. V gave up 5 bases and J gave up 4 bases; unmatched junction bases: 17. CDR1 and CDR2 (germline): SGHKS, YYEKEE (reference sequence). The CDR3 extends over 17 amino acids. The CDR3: CASSLPLLTGSRETQYF. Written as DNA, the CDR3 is TGTGCCAGCAGTTTACCCCTTCTGACAGGGAGTCGAGAGACCCAGTACTTC.

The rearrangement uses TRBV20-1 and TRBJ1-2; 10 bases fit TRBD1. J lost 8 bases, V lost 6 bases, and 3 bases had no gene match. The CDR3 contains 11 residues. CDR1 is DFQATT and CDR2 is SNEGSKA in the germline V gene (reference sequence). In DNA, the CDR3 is TGCAGTGCGAGACAGGGGGCGGGCTACACCTTC. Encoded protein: CSARQGAGYTF.

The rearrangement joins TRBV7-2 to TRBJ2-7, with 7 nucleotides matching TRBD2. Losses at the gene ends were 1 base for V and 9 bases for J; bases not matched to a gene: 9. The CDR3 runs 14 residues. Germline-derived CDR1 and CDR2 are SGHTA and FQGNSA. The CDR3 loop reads CASSLEAAGVGQYF. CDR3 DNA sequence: TGTGCCAGCAGCTTAGAGGCGGCGGGGGTCGGGCAGTACTTC.

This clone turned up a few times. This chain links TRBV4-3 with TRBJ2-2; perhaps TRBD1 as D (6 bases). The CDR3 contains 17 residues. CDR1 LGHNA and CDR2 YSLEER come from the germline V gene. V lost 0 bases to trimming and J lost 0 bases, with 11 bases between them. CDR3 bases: TGCGCCAGCAGCCAAGAAAGAAGGACAGCGAACACCGGGGAGCTGTTTTTT. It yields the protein CASSQERRTANTGELFF.

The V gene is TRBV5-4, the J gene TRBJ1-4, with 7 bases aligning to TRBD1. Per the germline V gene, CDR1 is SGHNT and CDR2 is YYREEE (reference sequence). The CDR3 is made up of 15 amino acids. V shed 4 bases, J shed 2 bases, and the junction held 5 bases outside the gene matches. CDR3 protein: CASSSRQGTNEKLFF. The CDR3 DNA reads TGTGCCAGCAGCAGTAGACAGGGTACTAATGAAAAACTGTTTTTT.

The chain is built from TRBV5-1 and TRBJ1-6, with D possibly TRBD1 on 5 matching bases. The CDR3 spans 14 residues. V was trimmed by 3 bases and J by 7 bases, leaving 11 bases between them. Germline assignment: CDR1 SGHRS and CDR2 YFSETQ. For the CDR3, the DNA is TGCGCCAGCAGCTCTGGGGCCTCAAATTCACCCCTCCACTTT. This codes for CASSSGASNSPLHF.